The 21 T cell receptor beta chains below all came from one sample that was sequenced in a study of CD8+CD57+ T cells in acquired aplastic anemia. Sequenced patients had shown CD8+CD57+ cell expansion by flow cytometry. Genomic DNA constituted the template upon which TCR beta VDJ and CDR3 profiling was performed. From the reads, TCRdb called clonotypes with MiXCR, one entry per CDR3 protein. The data show approximately 250,000 distinct CDR3 sequences, roughly 80% seen once. The sequencing input was sorted CD4+, CD8+, or CD8+CD57+ T cells (not recorded which) from PBMCs. The receptors shown here come from a human donor with aplastic anemia.

The genes are TRBV7-6 and TRBJ1-1, with 7 nucleotides matching TRBD1. This CDR3 is built from 15 residues. The germline V gene encodes CDR1 SGHVS and CDR2 FNYEAQ. V lost 0 bases and J lost 13; bases outside the gene matches: 14. CDR3 bases: TGTGCCAGCAGCTTAGCTCAGGGGGGAAAAGATGACGATTTCTTT. Its protein product is CASSLAQGGKDDDFF.

The gene calls are TRBV11-2 and TRBJ2-2; TRBD2 aligns across 10 bases. The ends lost 5 bases at V and 2 bases at J; junction bases unmatched: 2. The CDR3 has 15 residues. CDR1 and CDR2 from the germline V gene are SGHAT and FQNNGV. CDR3 coding DNA: TGTGCCAGCAGCGTAGCGGGAGGTAACACCGGGGAGCTGTTTTTT. Its protein product is CASSVAGGNTGELFF.

On this clonotype: A much bigger clone sits one base away, suggesting this may be a read error. The J gene is TRBJ2-6, the V gene TRBV7-9, with 7 positions matching TRBD2. The V and J ends lost 3 bases and 16 bases, in that order; junction bases with no gene match: 18. This CDR3 region has 16 residues. CDR1 is SEHNR and CDR2 is FQNEAQ in the germline V gene (reference sequence). The CDR3 DNA is TGTGCCAGCAGCTTTGAAAGAAGCGGGGAGAGCGATGAGCTGACTTTC. This encodes CASSFERSGESDELTF.

CDR3 protein: CASSHAHGQTTRYEQYF. The CDR3, as DNA: TGTGCCAGCAGCCATGCTCATGGGCAGACCACTCGCTACGAGCAGTACTTC. The chain links TRBV7-9 to TRBJ2-7; no definite D call. The V end lost 5 bases, the J end lost 3 bases, and 23 bases lay between the germline ends. Germline V gives CDR1 SEHNR, CDR2 FQNEAQ (reference sequence). The CDR3 length is 17 residues. The whole variable domain, remainder taken from reference TRBV7-9 and TRBJ2-7, is DTGVSQNPRHKITKRGQNVTFRCDPISEHNRLYWYRQTLGQGPEFLTYFQNEAQLEKSRLLSDRFSAERPKGSFSTLEIQRTEQGDSAMYLCASSHAHGQTTRYEQYFGPGTRLTVT.

CDR3 region: CASSPGTGGHTDTYV. CDR3 nucleotides: TGTGCCAGCAGCCCCGGGACAGGGGGTCACACAGATACGTACGTC. This chain uses TRBV7-9 with TRBJ2-7; 11 bases match TRBD1. V lost 5 bases, J lost 12 bases, and 15 bases stayed unmatched. CDR3 length equals 15 residues. Germline V gene lookup returns CDR1 SEHNR and CDR2 FQNEAQ (reference sequence).

Of note for this clonotype: One end of the junction does not line up with germline, which may come from a read error. This chain uses TRBV24-1 with TRBJ1-5; possible D gene TRBD1, 5 bases. The CDR3 spans 15 residues. Germline CDR1 is KGHDR and CDR2 is SFDVKD. The CDR3, as DNA: TGTGCCAGCAGTAATTTGCCAGGGTACAATCAGCCCCAGCATTTT. Its protein product is CASSNLPGYNQPQHF.

In this sample, this clonotype turned up once. The chain recombines TRBV2 with TRBJ1-4; possible D gene TRBD1, 5 bases. The CDR3 consists of 14 residues. Germline CDR1 reads SNHLY; CDR2 reads FYNNEI. V lost 8 bases, J lost 5 bases, and 15 bases lay in between. The CDR3 DNA sequence: TGTGCCAGCCGGATAGGGGCTACAAATGAAAAACTGTTTTTT. It is translated as CASRIGATNEKLFF.

About this clonotype itself: One end of the junction is discordant with germline, which a read error may explain. This chain joins TRBV2 and TRBJ2-7; D is undetermined. The CDR3 covers 13 residues. The germline V gene encodes CDR1 SNHLY and CDR2 FYNNEI. The DNA of the CDR3 is TGTGCCAGCGGTGCCGTCGGCTCCTATAAGCAGTACTTT. The encoded protein is CASGAVGSYKQYF.

J is TRBJ1-2 and V is TRBV7-8; tentatively, D is TRBD1 (5 bases). Trimming took 3 bases from V and 6 from J, leaving 17 bases between them. In germline, CDR1 is SGHVS, CDR2 FQNEAQ. CDR3 length equals 15 residues. The CDR3 reads CASSLDQGSKDGYTF. The DNA of the CDR3 is TGTGCCAGCAGCTTGGATCAGGGCTCAAAAGATGGCTACACCTTC.

Comment on this clonotype: Its ends do not fully match the called genes, so a read error is possible. The chain carries TRBV25-1 and TRBJ2-5; a possible D gene is TRBD2 (5 bases). This CDR3 has 14 residues. Germline loops: CDR1 MGHDK, CDR2 SYGVNS. The DNA of the CDR3 is TGTGCCACCAGTGAGGGCACCAGCCAAGAGACCCAGTTTTTC. Encoded protein: CATSEGTSQETQFF.

To note about this clonotype: Relative to the germline gene, one junction end is altered; a read error may explain this. The chain has TRBV7-8 and TRBJ2-5; D perhaps matches TRBD1 (6 bases). This CDR3 is built from 12 residues. Germline V gene sequence: CDR1 SGHVS, CDR2 FQNEAQ. The CDR3 DNA reads TGTGCCAGCAGGGGGGCTAGGGAGACCCAGAACTTC. Protein sequence: CASRGARETQNF. Supplemented by reference TRBV7-8 and TRBJ2-5, the full variable domain reads GAGVSQSPRYKVAKRGQDVALRCDPISGHVSLFWYQQALGQGPEFLTYFQNEAQLDKSGLPSDRFFAERPEGSVSTLKIQRTQQEDSAVYLCASRGARETQNFGPGTRLLVL.

The genes are TRBV7-2 and TRBJ2-1, with D unresolved. CDR1 and CDR2 from the germline V gene are SGHTA and FQGNSA. V lost 1 base and J 4 bases, leaving 5 bases between the germline ends. CDR3 size: 13 residues. The CDR3 protein is CASSLDGYNEQFF. The CDR3 nucleotides read TGTGCCAGCAGCTTAGACGGGTACAATGAGCAGTTCTTC.

Details on this clonotype: Given the absence of the conserved phenylalanine or tryptophan at the CDR3 end, a read error is likely. The limits of the CDR3 on the DNA are not certain, so only TCRdb's listed CDR3 is given. The genes are TRBV9 and TRBJ1-2. Counting both end residues, the CDR3 totals 13 amino acids. Germline V gene data show CDR1 as SGDLS and CDR2 as YYNGEE. The CDR3 loop reads CASSVGVQSTDTL.

A remark on this clonotype: A junction boundary mismatches the germline segment, possibly from a read error. V is TRBV7-9 and J is TRBJ2-3; perhaps D is TRBD1 or TRBD2 (6 bases each). The CDR3 has 14 residues. In germline, CDR1 is SEHNR, CDR2 FQNEAQ (reference sequence). The CDR3 is CASSCQSRGGSDEF. CDR3 sequence (DNA): TGTGCCAGCAGCTGTCAAAGTAGAGGGGGGAGCGATGAGTTT.

The count of this clonotype is one. This is likely a read error, given that the CDR3 carries no conserved phenylalanine or tryptophan at its end. V and J are TRBV7-8 and TRBJ2-3; unclear D gene. The J call may not be correct, given that the DNA end is closer to TRBJ1-5. Germline lookup yields CDR1 SGHVS and CDR2 FQNEAQ. This CDR3 has 13 residues. This chain's CDR3 is CASSLAGGPAQHY. Here the CDR3 DNA reads TGTGCCAGCAGCTTAGCGGGAGGTCCCGCGCAGCATTAT.

As concerns this clonotype: The junction differs from germline at one of its ends, possibly a read error. The chain recombines TRBV9 with TRBJ1-2, with unresolved D. The CDR3 extends over 13 amino acids. Germline V gene sequence: CDR1 SGDLS, CDR2 YYNGEE. The CDR3 coding sequence is TGCGCCAGCAGCGTAGGTTCCGCAACGGGCTACTTTTTC. Amino acids: CASSVGSATGYFF.

This chain uses TRBV19 with TRBJ1-1; D is unresolved. Looked up from germline, CDR1 is LNHDA and CDR2 is SQIVND (reference sequence). The germline V and J ends were trimmed by 1 base and 10 bases, with 13 bases remaining between them. The CDR3 is 13 residues long. The CDR3 reads CASSIAGEGRAFF. The DNA for the CDR3 is TGTGCCAGTAGTATAGCTGGGGAGGGAAGAGCTTTCTTT.

The gene calls are TRBV5-1 and TRBJ2-2; TRBD2 agrees at 9 bases. CDR3 length: 16 residues. Germline CDR1 is SGHRS and CDR2 is YFSETQ. With V trimmed by 5 bases and J by 2 bases, 7 bases remained unmatched. The DNA for the CDR3 is TGCGCCAGCAGAATACTAGCGGGTCAAAACACCGGGGAGCTGTTTTTT. Translated: CASRILAGQNTGELFF.

The chain couples TRBV2 to TRBJ2-1; 12 bases align to TRBD2. This CDR3 has 16 amino acids. V lost 6 bases and J lost 6; bases outside the gene matches: 9. Germline values: CDR1 SNHLY, CDR2 FYNNEI. The CDR3 nucleotides read TGTGCCAGCAGCGAATCTAGCGGGGGGGGGGGCAATGAGCAGTTCTTC. As protein: CASSESSGGGGNEQFF.

In regard to this clonotype: A much bigger clone sits one base away, suggesting this may be a read error. The J gene is TRBJ2-3, the V gene TRBV11-3; D gene ambiguous. V dropped 0 bases and J dropped 11 bases, with 9 bases sitting between them. This CDR3 comprises 12 residues. Germline CDR1 and CDR2: SGHNT and YENEEA. CDR3 protein: CASSLDLKGQYF. DNA of the CDR3: TGTGCCAGCAGCTTAGATCTGAAAGGGCAGTATTTT.

In this sample, this clonotype turned up a few times. The rearrangement joins TRBV24-1 to TRBJ2-3; D is ambiguous. V shed 6 bases and J shed 5 bases, with 5 bases lying between them. The germline V gene has CDR1 KGHDR and CDR2 SFDVKD. The CDR3 spans 11 residues. The CDR3 nucleotides are TGTGCCACCAGTTCTGGAGATACGCAGTATTTT. This gives the protein CATSSGDTQYF.